The 5 T cell receptor beta chains given below trace back to one sample, sequenced in a study of T cells after yellow fever vaccination. One entry per CDR3 protein, called by TCRdb with MiXCR from the 5' RACE reads. The repertoire holds about 580,000 distinct CDR3 sequences, with about a sixth as singletons. This sample comprised PBMCs, obtained 5 days after the first yellow fever vaccination. The receptors shown here come from a man in his late teens or twenties who received the YFV17D yellow fever vaccine.

The CDR3 region is CASTNRLLGYTF. In nucleotides, the CDR3 is TGTGCCAGTACCAACAGGTTACTTGGCTACACCTTC. V and J are TRBV7-9 and TRBJ1-2; tentative D call: TRBD1 (5 bases). The CDR3 has 12 residues. Trimming took off 9 bases at V and 7 bases at J, with 15 bases between the two ends. Per germline, CDR1 SEHNR and CDR2 FQNEAQ (reference sequence). The full variable domain, in which reference TRBV7-9 and TRBJ1-2 provide the parts outside the CDR3, is DTGVSQNPRHKITKRGQNVTFRCDPISEHNRLYWYRQTLGQGPEFLTYFQNEAQLEKSRLLSDRFSAERPKGSFSTLEIQRTEQGDSAMYLCASTNRLLGYTFGSGTRLTVV.

The chain links TRBV7-2 to TRBJ1-5, with TRBD1 matching over 8 bases. V was clipped by 4 bases and J by 15 bases; unmatched bases: 14. Per the germline V gene, CDR1 is SGHTA and CDR2 is FQGNSA. The CDR3 has 14 residues. The CDR3 loop reads CASSSDGTGLQGHF. The CDR3 DNA reads TGTGCCAGCAGCTCTGACGGGACAGGCCTCCAAGGGCATTTT.

This clonotype was seen only a few times. The chain has TRBV4-1 and TRBJ2-7; 8 bases line up with TRBD1. J was trimmed by 2 bases and V by 4 bases; bases with no gene match: 10. Germline V CDR1 and CDR2: MGHRA, YSYEKL. The CDR3 covers 16 residues. CDR3 protein: CASSPVTGGPTYEQYF. For the CDR3, the DNA is TGCGCCAGCAGCCCGGTTACAGGGGGGCCAACCTACGAGCAGTACTTC.

This chain links TRBV29-1 with TRBJ1-1; weak D call: TRBD1 (5 bases). CDR3 size: 12 residues. From germline, CDR1 is SQVTM and CDR2 ANQGSEA. The V end was cut by 4 bases, the J end by 4 bases, with 10 bases between. Written as DNA, the CDR3 is TGCAGCGTTGCTTCGCAGGGCACTGAAGCTTTCTTT. Its translation: CSVASQGTEAFF.

This clonotype was counted once. This chain links TRBV9 with TRBJ1-1; no clear D. The germline V gene encodes CDR1 SGDLS and CDR2 YYNGEE. The CDR3 has 14 residues. Deletions cut 3 bases from V and 5 bases from J, with 14 bases between. The CDR3 DNA is TGTGCCAGCAGCGGGCAGGCCCGTCCGACTGAAGCTTTCTTT. It codes for CASSGQARPTEAFF.